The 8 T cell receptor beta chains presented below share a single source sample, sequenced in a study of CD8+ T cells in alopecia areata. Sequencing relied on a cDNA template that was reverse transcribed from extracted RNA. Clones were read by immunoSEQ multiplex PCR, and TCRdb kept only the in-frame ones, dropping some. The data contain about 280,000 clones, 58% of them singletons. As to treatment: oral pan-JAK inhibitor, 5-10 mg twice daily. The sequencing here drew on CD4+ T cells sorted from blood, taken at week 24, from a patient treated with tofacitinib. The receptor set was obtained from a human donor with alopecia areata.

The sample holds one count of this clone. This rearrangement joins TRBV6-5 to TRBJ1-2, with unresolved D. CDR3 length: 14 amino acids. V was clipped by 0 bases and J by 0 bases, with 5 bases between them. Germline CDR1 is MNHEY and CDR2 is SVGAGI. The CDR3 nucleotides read TGTGCCAGCAGTTACTCGACTGCTAACTATGGCTACACCTTC. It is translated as CASSYSTANYGYTF.

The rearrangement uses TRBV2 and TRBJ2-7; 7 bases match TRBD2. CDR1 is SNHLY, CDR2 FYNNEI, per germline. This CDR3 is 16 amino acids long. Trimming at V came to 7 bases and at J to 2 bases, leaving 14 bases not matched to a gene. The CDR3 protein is CASTPTQGSGTYEQYF. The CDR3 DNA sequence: TGTGCCAGCACACCTACTCAGGGCAGCGGGACCTACGAGCAGTACTTC.

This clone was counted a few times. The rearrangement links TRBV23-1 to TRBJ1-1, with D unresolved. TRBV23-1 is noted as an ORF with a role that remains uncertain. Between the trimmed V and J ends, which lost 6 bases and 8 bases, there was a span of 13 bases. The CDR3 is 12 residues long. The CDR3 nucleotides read TGCGCCAGCAGGGGAACGGCGTGGGAAGCTTTCTTT. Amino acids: CASRGTAWEAFF.

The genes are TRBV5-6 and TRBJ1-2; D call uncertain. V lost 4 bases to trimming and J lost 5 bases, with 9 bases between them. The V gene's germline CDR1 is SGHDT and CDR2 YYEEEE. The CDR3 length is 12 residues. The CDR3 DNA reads TGTGCCAGCAGCCCGCAGAGTTATGGCTACACCTTC. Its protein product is CASSPQSYGYTF.

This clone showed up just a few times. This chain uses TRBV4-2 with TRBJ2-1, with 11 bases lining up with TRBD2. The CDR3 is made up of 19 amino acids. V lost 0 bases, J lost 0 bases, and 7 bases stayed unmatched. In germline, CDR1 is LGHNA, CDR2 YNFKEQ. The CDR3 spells CASSQDIAGGPSSYNEQFF. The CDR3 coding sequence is TGTGCCAGCAGCCAAGACATAGCGGGGGGGCCGAGCTCCTACAATGAGCAGTTCTTC.

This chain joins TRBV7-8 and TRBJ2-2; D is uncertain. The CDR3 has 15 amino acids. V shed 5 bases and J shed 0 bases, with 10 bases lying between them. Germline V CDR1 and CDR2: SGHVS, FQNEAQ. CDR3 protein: CASSRLETNTGELFF. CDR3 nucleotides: TGTGCCAGCAGCCGACTCGAGACGAACACCGGGGAGCTGTTTTTT.

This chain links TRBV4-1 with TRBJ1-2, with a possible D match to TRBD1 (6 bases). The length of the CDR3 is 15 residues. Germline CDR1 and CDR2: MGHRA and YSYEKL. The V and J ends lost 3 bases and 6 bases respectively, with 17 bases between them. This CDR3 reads CASSHPARGKNGYTF. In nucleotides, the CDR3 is TGCGCCAGCAGCCATCCGGCAAGGGGGAAGAATGGCTACACCTTC.

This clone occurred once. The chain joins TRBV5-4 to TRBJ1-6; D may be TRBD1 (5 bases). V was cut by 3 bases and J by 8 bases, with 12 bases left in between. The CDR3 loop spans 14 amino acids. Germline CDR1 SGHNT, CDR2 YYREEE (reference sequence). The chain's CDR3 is CASSSAGWDSPLHF. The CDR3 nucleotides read TGTGCCAGCAGCTCGGCAGGGTGGGATTCACCCCTCCACTTT.